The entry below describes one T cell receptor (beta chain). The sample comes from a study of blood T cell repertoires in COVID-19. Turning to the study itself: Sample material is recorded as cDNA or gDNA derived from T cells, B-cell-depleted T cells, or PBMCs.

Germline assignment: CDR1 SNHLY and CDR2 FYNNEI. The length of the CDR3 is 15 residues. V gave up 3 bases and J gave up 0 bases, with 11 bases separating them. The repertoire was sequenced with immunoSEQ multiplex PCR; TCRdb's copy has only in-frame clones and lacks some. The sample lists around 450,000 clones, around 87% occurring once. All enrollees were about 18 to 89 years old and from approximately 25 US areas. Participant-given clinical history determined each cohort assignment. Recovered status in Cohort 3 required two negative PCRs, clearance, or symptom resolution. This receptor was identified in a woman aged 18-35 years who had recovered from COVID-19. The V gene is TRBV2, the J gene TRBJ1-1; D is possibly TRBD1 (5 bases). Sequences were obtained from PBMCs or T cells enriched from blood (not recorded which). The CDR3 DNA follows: TGTGCCAGCAGTGACCCAGGGCTCATGAACACTGAAGCTTTCTTT. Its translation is CASSDPGLMNTEAFF.